This T cell receptor (beta chain) was profiled in a study of tumor-infiltrating lymphocytes in oesophageal squamous cell carcinoma. Germline lookup yields CDR1 MNHEY and CDR2 SVGEGT. This CDR3 is built from 15 residues. One entry per CDR3 protein results from TCRdb running MiXCR on the PCR reads. The data hold 18,000 or so distinct CDR3 sequences, with around 38% observed a single time. The TCR comes from a male donor with esophageal squamous cell carcinoma. Sequenced material: normal esophageal tissue next to the tumor. The chain has TRBV6-2 or TRBV6-3 and TRBJ2-5, with D tentatively TRBD2 (5 bases). The J call may be faulty, since TRBJ2-1 better matches the DNA end. CDR3 loop: CASSYRGLPYNEQFF. CDR3 sequence (DNA): TGTGCCAGCAGTTACAGAGGACTCCCATACAATGAGCAGTTCTTC.